A selection of T cell receptor beta chains follows, all from one sample in a study of T cell responses to AZD1222 COVID-19 vaccine. Sequencing used immunoSEQ multiplex PCR; TCRdb keeps in-frame clones, though not all of them. This table holds 84,000 or so clones, approximately 86% found once. The sample here was peripheral blood, taken on day 0 of AZD1222 vaccination. The receptors stem from an adult in good health. CDR3s include the opening cysteine and the closing phenylalanine or tryptophan. The order of the fields is V gene, D gene, clone size, J gene, CDR3 DNA, CDR3 protein. D genes are given only for firm matches. A row's size may be missing; if present it is once, few, many or a size class.

V gene: TRBV7-2
D gene: -
clone size: -
J gene: TRBJ1-4
CDR3 DNA: TGTGCCAGCAGCTTAGGAAGACAGAGTCACCCTGAAAAACTGTTTTTT
CDR3 protein: CASSLGRQSHPEKLFF

V gene: TRBV5-1
D gene: -
clone size: -
J gene: TRBJ2-2
CDR3 DNA: TGCGCCAGCAGCTTGAACACCGGGGAGCTGTTTTTT
CDR3 protein: CASSLNTGELFF

V gene: TRBV5-1
D gene: -
clone size: -
J gene: TRBJ2-1
CDR3 DNA: TGCGCCAGCAGCTTAGGGAGCTCCTACAATGAGCAGTTCTTC
CDR3 protein: CASSLGSSYNEQFF

V gene: TRBV7-2
D gene: TRBD1
clone size: -
J gene: TRBJ2-7
CDR3 DNA: TGTGCCAGCAGCACGTCCGGGACAGTCTACGAGCAGTACTTC
CDR3 protein: CASSTSGTVYEQYF

V gene: TRBV28
D gene: -
clone size: -
J gene: TRBJ1-2
CDR3 DNA: TGTGCCAGCAGTTTTTGGAGGCATGGCTACACCTTC
CDR3 protein: CASSFWRHGYTF

V gene: TRBV11-2
D gene: -
clone size: -
J gene: TRBJ1-2
CDR3 DNA: TGTGCCAGCAGCTTAGGACCCCTCTCGGGCTATGGCTACACCTTC
CDR3 protein: CASSLGPLSGYGYTF

V gene: TRBV5-6
D gene: TRBD2
clone size: medium-sized
J gene: TRBJ2-3
CDR3 DNA: TGTGCCAGCAGCCGGGGGGCTAGCGGGAAATCAGATACGCAGTATTTT
CDR3 protein: CASSRGASGKSDTQYF

V gene: TRBV5-1
D gene: -
clone size: once
J gene: TRBJ2-7
CDR3 DNA: TGCGCCAGCAGATTGGCCCAGGCCCACACCTACGAGCAGTACTTC
CDR3 protein: CASRLAQAHTYEQYF

V gene: TRBV19
D gene: TRBD2
clone size: -
J gene: TRBJ2-7
CDR3 DNA: TGTGCCAGTAGTTGGGGACTAGCGGGATGGAGCTCCTACGAGCAGTACTTC
CDR3 protein: CASSWGLAGWSSYEQYF

V gene: TRBV28
D gene: -
clone size: -
J gene: TRBJ1-1
CDR3 DNA: TGTGCCAGCAGGGAAGCGCCGGGGGGCCGCAACACTGAAGCTTTCTTT
CDR3 protein: CASREAPGGRNTEAFF

V gene: TRBV29-1
D gene: TRBD1
clone size: -
J gene: TRBJ1-3
CDR3 DNA: TGCAGCGTTGAAGCCCGGGGTCCGGGACAGCGATGCTCTGGAAACACCATATATTTT
CDR3 protein: CSVEARGPGQRCSGNTIYF

V gene: TRBV7-8
D gene: TRBD2
clone size: -
J gene: TRBJ2-2
CDR3 DNA: TGTGCCAGCAGTCCCGGGGGAGGGTACACCGGGGAGCTGTTTTTT
CDR3 protein: CASSPGGGYTGELFF

V gene: TRBV2
D gene: -
clone size: -
J gene: TRBJ1-6
CDR3 DNA: TGTGCCAGCAGTGAAAGGGGGGCGGAAAATTCACCCCTCCACTTT
CDR3 protein: CASSERGAENSPLHF

V gene: TRBV27
D gene: TRBD1
clone size: -
J gene: TRBJ2-5
CDR3 DNA: TGTGCCAGCAGTTTACTGGGACAGGGAGCGAAGACCCAGTACTTC
CDR3 protein: CASSLLGQGAKTQYF